This TCR beta chain was observed in a study of low-dose radiotherapy and immunotherapy resistance in tumors. For the study at large: Aspirin was taken orally by patients at 300 mg daily for four cycles from cycle 1 day 1.

cDNA synthesis used a TRAV/TRBV-specific primer set for both chains. The authors ran 15 to 20 PCR cycles to amplify TCRs with a constant-region primer and V-primer adapter. Isolated mRNA was amplified by in vitro transcription. TCRdb recomputed calls from the reads with MiXCR, one row per CDR3 protein. Among 75,000 to 95,000 distinct CDR3 sequences listed, less than 25% were seen once. The CDR3 runs to 14 residues. CDR1 is SNHLY and CDR2 is FYNNEI in the germline V gene. Trimming cost V 4 bases and J 4 bases, with 10 bases left between them. Time point defined: after trial treatment. The sample's treatment: LDRT plus nivolumab, ipilimumab, low-dose cyclophosphamide and aspirin (RACIN trial). Donors were dosed with nivolumab and ipilimumab; they also received aspirin, low-dose cyclophosphamide and low-dose radiotherapy. Advanced solid tumors without tumor-infiltrating lymphocytes were required for inclusion.

In this sample, this clonotype turned up many times. This TCR was sampled from a female donor with ovarian cancer. The rearrangement links TRBV2 to TRBJ2-2; unclear D gene. The source was PBMCs, collected after low-dose radiotherapy plus immunotherapy. As DNA, the CDR3 is TGTGCCAGCAGTGCGATGCGTGGCACCGGGGAGCTGTTTTTT. As protein: CASSAMRGTGELFF.